Following are 16 T cell receptor beta chains from one sample sequenced in a study of technical replicates of blood from several donors. The assay was immunoSEQ multiplex PCR, and TCRdb's table has in-frame clones only and misses some. The sample lists 55,000 to 75,000 clones, about 95% seen once, with over 2.5% in the top ten. Sequenced input: PBMCs. The receptors shown here come from a human donor in good health. Some clones in this sample may be carry-over from other donors' samples.

A note on this clone: In the same sample, other DNA sequences code for this CDR3. The chain joins TRBV18 to TRBJ2-6; D perhaps matches TRBD1 (5 bases). Trimming left V 2 bases short and J 4 bases short, with 9 bases between. Germline V gene data show CDR1 as KGHSH and CDR2 as LQKENI. The CDR3 runs to 15 residues. DNA of the CDR3: TGTGCCAGCTCACCAGCAGGGTCGGGGGCCAACGTCCTGACTTTC. It is translated as CASSPAGSGANVLTF.

V usage is TRBV10-3 and J usage is TRBJ2-2, with 14 bases that match TRBD2. CDR3 length: 17 residues. V lost 8 bases to trimming and J lost 2 bases; unmatched junction nucleotides: 7. Germline CDR1 reads ENHRY; CDR2 reads SYGVKD. Written as DNA, the CDR3 is TGTGCCATCTCAAGGACTAGCGGGGGGCAAAACACCGGGGAGCTGTTTTTT. Translated, it gives CAISRTSGGQNTGELFF.

The count of this clone is one. The chain combines TRBV9 with TRBJ1-2; 9 bases fit TRBD1. Germline trimming cut 0 bases from V and 2 bases from J; bases unmatched to any gene: 2. The CDR3 contains 15 residues. CDR1 is SGDLS and CDR2 is YYNGEE in the germline V gene. CDR3 in DNA: TGTGCCAGCAGCGTAGGCGGGACAGGGAACTATGGCTACACCTTC. It is translated as CASSVGGTGNYGYTF.

This clone was observed a handful of times. V gene TRBV19 combines with J gene TRBJ2-1; D remains unclear. V gave up 0 bases and J gave up 4 bases, with 7 bases separating them. The CDR3 is 14 amino acids. Germline V CDR1 and CDR2: LNHDA, SQIVND (reference sequence). The CDR3 bases are TGTGCCAGTAGTATAGAAAGCGATTACAATGAGCAGTTCTTC. Translation gives CASSIESDYNEQFF. Supplemented by reference TRBV19 and TRBJ2-1, the full variable domain reads DGGITQSPKYLFRKEGQNVTLSCEQNLNHDAMYWYRQDPGQGLRLIYYSQIVNDFQKGDIAEGYSVSREKKESFPLTVTSAQKNPTAFYLCASSIESDYNEQFFGPGTRLTVL.

Regarding this clone: Additional DNA sequences in this sample encode the identical CDR3. V gene TRBV29-1 combines with J gene TRBJ1-1; TRBD1 matches at 8 bases. CDR3 length equals 11 residues. CDR1 and CDR2 (germline): SQVTM, ANQGSEA. Losses at the gene ends were 6 bases for V and 4 bases for J; bases not matched to a gene: 1. This CDR3 reads CSVDRGTEAFF. Written as DNA, the CDR3 is TGCAGCGTAGACAGGGGCACTGAAGCTTTCTTT.

The V call is TRBV5-1, the J call TRBJ2-7; perhaps TRBD1 as D (5 bases). V shed 4 bases and J shed 0 bases, with 8 bases lying between them. In germline, CDR1 is SGHRS, CDR2 YFSETQ. The CDR3 consists of 13 residues. CDR3 residues: CASSLDNSYEQYF. The CDR3 coding sequence is TGCGCCAGCAGCCTGGACAACTCCTACGAGCAGTACTTC.

The rearrangement uses TRBV14 and TRBJ1-1, with 8 nucleotides matching TRBD1. This CDR3 contains 13 residues. Germline V lookup: CDR1 SGHDN, CDR2 FVKESK. Unmatched junction bases numbered 8, after V lost 4 bases and J lost 10 bases. The CDR3 region is CASSPRTGRGAFF. CDR3 nucleotide sequence: TGTGCCAGCAGCCCCCGGACAGGGAGGGGAGCTTTCTTT.

This chain joins TRBV6-1 and TRBJ2-7, with TRBD2 matching 12 bases. Per germline, CDR1 MNHNS and CDR2 SASEGT. The CDR3 is 16 amino acids. J gave up 4 bases and V 2 bases, and 6 bases lay outside the gene matches. The CDR3 loop is CASSETGTSGRYEQYF. The CDR3 DNA is TGTGCCAGCAGTGAAACAGGAACTAGCGGGAGGTACGAGCAGTACTTC.

This sequence joins TRBV7-2 and TRBJ2-7; TRBD2 might be the D (6 bases). The CDR3 extends over 15 amino acids. The V end lost 1 base, the J end lost 4 bases, and 14 bases lay between the germline ends. CDR1 is SGHTA, CDR2 FQGNSA, per germline. The CDR3 bases are TGTGCCAGCAGCTTAGGTCAGGGCCGGGGGTACGAGCAGTACTTC. It codes for CASSLGQGRGYEQYF.

The chain has TRBV25-1 and TRBJ2-5, with 7 bases fitting TRBD1. There are 14 residues in the CDR3. After removal of 6 bases from V and 6 bases from J, the junction contained 10 bases not matched to a gene. Germline lookup yields CDR1 MGHDK and CDR2 SYGVNS. The CDR3 reads CASSPPGGLKTQYF. CDR3 DNA sequence: TGTGCCAGCAGCCCCCCAGGGGGTTTAAAGACCCAGTACTTC. Full variable domain (outside the CDR3, taken from reference TRBV25-1 and TRBJ2-5): EADIYQTPRYLVIGTGKKITLECSQTMGHDKMYWYQQDPGMELHLIHYSYGVNSTEKGDLSSESTVSRIRTEHFPLTLESARPSHTSQYLCASSPPGGLKTQYFGPGTRLLVL.

The rearrangement joins TRBV29-1 to TRBJ2-3; 12 positions match TRBD2. The germline CDR1 and CDR2 sequences are SQVTM and ANQGSEA. J gave up 5 bases and V 4 bases, and 4 bases lay outside the gene matches. This CDR3 comprises 14 residues. CDR3 protein: CSVAASGGEDTQYF. Written as DNA, the CDR3 is TGCAGCGTTGCGGCTAGCGGGGGGGAAGATACGCAGTATTTT.

V is TRBV4-1 and J is TRBJ2-2; a weak D match, TRBD2 (6 bases). The CDR3 is 17 amino acids. Germline V gene sequence: CDR1 MGHRA, CDR2 YSYEKL. V lost 0 bases to trimming and J lost 6 bases, with 17 bases between them. The CDR3 nucleotides read TGCGCCAGCAGCCAAGATGGCAGGGAGCCGGGGGCCGGGGAGCTGTTTTTT. Its protein product is CASSQDGREPGAGELFF.

The chain has TRBV7-8 and TRBJ2-7; D might be TRBD2 (5 bases). Germline CDR1 reads SGHVS; CDR2 reads FQNEAQ. The CDR3 loop spans 13 amino acids. The V and J ends lost 4 bases and 1 base respectively, with 8 bases between them. The CDR3 loop reads CASSWGESYEQYF. The CDR3 DNA reads as TGTGCCAGCAGCTGGGGAGAGTCCTACGAGCAGTACTTC.

This sequence joins TRBV28 and TRBJ1-1; 10 bases match TRBD1. Germline trimming cut 5 bases from V and 9 bases from J; bases unmatched to any gene: 9. The germline V gene encodes CDR1 MDHEN and CDR2 SYDVKM. The CDR3 has 14 residues. This CDR3 reads CASSRTGGGLKAFF. Written as DNA, the CDR3 is TGTGCCAGCAGTAGGACAGGGGGGGGTCTGAAAGCTTTCTTT. The whole variable domain, remainder taken from reference TRBV28 and TRBJ1-1, is DVKVTQSSRYLVKRTGEKVFLECVQDMDHENMFWYRQDPGLGLRLIYFSYDVKMKEKGDIPEGYSVSREKKERFSLILESASTNQTSMYLCASSRTGGGLKAFFGQGTRLTVV.

CDR3 region: CAWSLLAARAYEQYF. CDR3 DNA: TGTGCCTGGAGCCTCTTAGCGGCAAGGGCCTACGAGCAGTACTTC. The V call is TRBV30, the J call TRBJ2-7, with a possible D match to TRBD2 (6 bases). Germline CDR1 and CDR2: GTSNPN and SVGIG (reference sequence). V gave up 3 bases and J gave up 2 bases, with 17 bases separating them. The CDR3 is made up of 15 amino acids.

J is TRBJ2-7 and V is TRBV7-2; 8 positions agree with TRBD2. From germline, CDR1 is SGHTA and CDR2 FQGNSA. V shed 2 bases and J 2 bases; nucleotides not matched to a gene: 8. The CDR3 sequence is 16 residues long. CDR3 region: CASSLRGGSITYEQYF. In DNA, the CDR3 is TGTGCCAGCAGCTTACGCGGGGGGTCTATTACCTACGAGCAGTACTTC. The whole variable domain, filled in from reference TRBV7-2 and TRBJ2-7, reads GAGVSQSPSNKVTEKGKDVELRCDPISGHTALYWYRQSLGQGLEFLIYFQGNSAPDKSGLPSDRFSAERTGGSVSTLTIQRTQQEDSAVYLCASSLRGGSITYEQYFGPGTRLTVT.